In this sample, the clone carrying this T cell receptor (beta chain) turned up a few times. The J segment lost 3 bases and the V segment lost 6 bases, leaving 13 bases of the junction unmatched. Germline loops: CDR1 MNHEY, CDR2 SVGEGT. The CDR3 contains 16 residues. This entry is derived from a study of T-cell memory formation after mild COVID-19. Study overall: Across donors, TCR clusters were largely donor specific.

TCRdb analysed the 5' RACE reads with MiXCR anew, one entry per CDR3 protein. The sample has 350,000 to 450,000 distinct CDR3 sequences, approximately 20% seen once. This clonotype was obtained from an adult woman who had mild COVID-19 (a few samples of this study predate the infection). Cell type and time point are not known. The chain links TRBV6-2 or TRBV6-3 to TRBJ2-7; 8 bases are a match to TRBD2. The sequenced sample consisted of PBMCs or a T cell subset sorted from them (not recorded which). CDR3: CASRDLGAGGNYEQYF. The CDR3 DNA reads TGTGCCAGCAGGGACCTCGGCGCGGGAGGTAACTACGAGCAGTACTTC.